One T cell receptor (beta chain) is described in this entry. Its antigen remains undetermined. The missing conserved phenylalanine or tryptophan at the end of this CDR3 makes a read error likely. This specimen belongs to a study of T cells in Graves' hyperthyroidism and ophthalmopathy (dated by TCRdb to between 2017 and 2020). Concerning the study at large: Peripheral blood was sampled at the time of initial diagnosis, prior to any treatment. TCR V-J signatures able to tell the groups apart were searched for in a discovery cohort of 90 to 100 patients, of whom more than 40 had Graves' ophthalmopathy and roughly 59 had stable Graves' hyperthyroidism. An independent validation cohort of around 19 hyperthyroidism patients and 17 patients who later progressed to ophthalmopathy tested prospective prediction of ophthalmopathy. For training and testing, the 100 or so patients in the discovery cohort were randomly divided in a 7:3 ratio. In addition, the study compared T-cell repertoires in thyroid tissue and in blood from roughly six Graves' hyperthyroidism patients. Following sampling, methimazole starting at 30 mg daily was given to hyperthyroidism patients, and high-dose intravenous methylprednisolone was given to ophthalmopathy patients. According to the paper, TCR Vbeta CDR3 sequencing was carried out on around 140 peripheral blood samples, which came from about 45 ophthalmopathy, fewer than 80 hyperthyroidism and some 17 progressor patients.

Ophthalmopathy patients had moderately to severely active disease, Clinical Activity Score of at least 3, NOSPECS grade of at least 4, and duration under 3 months. Exclusion was applied to patients with uncontrolled infections, other autoimmune diseases, pregnancy or lactation. Clinical symptoms, serum thyroxine and TRAb, thyroid ultrasound, and orbital computed tomography formed the basis for the diagnoses. PBMCs were isolated from around 10 ml of fresh peripheral blood by Ficoll-Paque density gradient centrifugation. Total RNA was extracted using Trizol reagent, and RNA quality was assessed on an Agilent 2100 Bioanalyzer. Overall results and qualifications from the work: No statistical method was used to set the sample size in advance, and investigators knew the group allocation. A model built on a 13 V-J signature distinguished ophthalmopathy from stable hyperthyroidism, reaching roughly 88% sensitivity and 81% to 83% specificity in cross-validation and 80%/75% in testing. In validation, the model predicted progression to ophthalmopathy a median of about 6.8 months before onset, with about 71% sensitivity and about 72% specificity. Blood samples also contained most of the expanded thyroid clonotypes (frequency above 0.001), which suggests that blood repertoires may reflect thyroid immune responses.

The TCR beta CDR3 regions were amplified from RNA transcripts. The first round of RT-PCR for the TCR CDR3 was performed with the HTBI primer set and the Qiagen OneStep RT-PCR kit. Libraries were constructed in a second round of multiplex PCR, after which size selection and purification were performed. Paired-end sequencing of the libraries was performed with 100 bp reads on an Illumina HiSeq2000. The study's own analysis went as follows. Raw data were processed with SOAPnuke, discarding reads with adapters, uncalled bases, mean Phred below 15, or no exact constant-primer or identifier match. High-quality paired reads were merged with COPE v1.2.5, and unique nucleotide sequences were defined as clonotypes. MiTCR v1.1 was used to align clonotypes to the IMGT TRBV, TRBD and TRBJ reference segments. The analysis included only V-J combinations with a frequency above 0.0001, which together covered roughly 99% of the repertoires. A TCS score was defined as the ratio of F50 (clonal expansion) to E x V (chaos), with BLOSUM62-based TCRdist applied between CDR3 peptides within each V-J. Welch's t-statistics and random forest reduced several hundred V-J features to 13, which were used in a naive Bayes classifier (R e1071). TCRdb reworked the public reads: Q25 trimming with fastp, MiXCR clone assembly, productive beta chains retained. Identical CDR3 protein sequences are pooled into one entry, listed with their most common genes and DNA. What appears here as the V and J calls and clone size reflects TCRdb's work, not the paper's. A total of about 640,000 distinct CDR3 sequences appear in this sample, about 20% of them only once. 30% to 40% of the sample is taken by the ten largest.

A total of 12 residues make up the CDR3, ends included. The read is trimmed to its CDR3 DNA, 36 bases read in frame from base 1. The trim is 2 bases for V and 2 bases for J, with a gap of 3 bases between the germline ends. The germline V gene encodes CDR1 MNHEY and CDR2 SVGAGI. This chain is built from TRBV6-5 and TRBJ1-2; the D gene cannot be named for sure. Sequencing was done on a sample of blood. This clonotype was obtained from a man aged 25 to 45 with Graves' ophthalmopathy. CDR3 sequence: CASSYRNYGYTV. The nucleotides are TGTGCCAGCAGTTACAGGAACTATGGCTACACCGTC.